The sequence of this TCR beta chain was determined in a study of T cells in Graves' hyperthyroidism and ophthalmopathy. The wider study: Peripheral blood was collected at initial diagnosis, before any treatment. Regarding the study as a whole: A model using 13 V-J features told ophthalmopathy apart from stable hyperthyroidism.

Germline V gives CDR1 SQVTM, CDR2 ANQGSEA. Trimming removed 2 bases at V and 6 bases at J, with 8 bases between. This CDR3 spans 11 amino acids. TCR beta CDR3 sequences were amplified from RNA transcripts. When the TCR CDR3 underwent first-round RT-PCR, the HTBI primer set was used. From the multiplex PCR reads, TCRdb called clonotypes with MiXCR, one entry per CDR3 protein. The sample lists fewer than 650,000 distinct CDR3 sequences, more than 13% occurring once. Reasons for excluding patients were uncontrolled infection, other autoimmune disease, pregnancy or lactation. This clonotype showed up just a few times. Its target is unknown.

The sequencing sample was made of blood. The source is a woman younger than 30 with Graves' ophthalmopathy. The chain links TRBV29-1 to TRBJ2-7, with no clear D. DNA for the CDR3: TGCAGCGTTGAAAGGGTAGGCGAGCAGTACTTC. It specifies CSVERVGEQYF.